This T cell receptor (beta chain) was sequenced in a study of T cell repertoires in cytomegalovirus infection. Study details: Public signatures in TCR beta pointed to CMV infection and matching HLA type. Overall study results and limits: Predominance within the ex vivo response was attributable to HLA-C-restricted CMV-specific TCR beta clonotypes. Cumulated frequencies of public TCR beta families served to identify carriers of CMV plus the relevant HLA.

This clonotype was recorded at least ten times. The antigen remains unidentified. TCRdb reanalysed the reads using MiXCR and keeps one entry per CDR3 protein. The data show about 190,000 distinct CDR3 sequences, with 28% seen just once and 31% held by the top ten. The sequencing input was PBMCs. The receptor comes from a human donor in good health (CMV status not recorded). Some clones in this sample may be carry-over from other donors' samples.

The CDR3 bases are TGTGCCAGCAGCTTAGAGGACGGGGTAATGGGGCAGCCCCAGCATTTT. Translated: CASSLEDGVMGQPQHF. The chain uses TRBV7-2 and TRBJ1-5; D unclear. V lost 1 base and J 7 bases, leaving 17 bases between the germline ends. This CDR3 has 16 amino acids. CDR1 and CDR2 from the germline V gene are SGHTA and FQGNSA.